This T cell receptor beta chain was sequenced during a study of T cells after yellow fever vaccination. Study-level points and caveats: FACS-sorted repertoires might harbor abundant contaminating clonotypes from the bulk population.

TCRdb ran MiXCR on the 5' RACE reads and lists one entry per CDR3 protein. The profile shows roughly 94,000 distinct CDR3 sequences, about 8.4% of them singletons. V dropped 2 bases and J dropped 3 bases, with 17 bases sitting between them. The germline V gene has CDR1 SGHRS and CDR2 YFSETQ. CDR3 length: 16 residues. This clonotype was seen only a few times. The origin of this receptor is a man aged 18 to 30 who received the YFV17D yellow fever vaccine. The sample was CD8+ T cells not binding an NS4B(214-222) dextramer, sorted from PBMCs, taken more than 13 days after the first yellow fever vaccination. The chain employs TRBV5-1 and TRBJ1-1, with D perhaps TRBD1 (6 bases). CDR3 amino acids: CASSFTYPGEDTEAFF. CDR3 sequence (DNA): TGCGCCAGCAGCTTTACGTACCCAGGGGAGGACACTGAAGCTTTCTTT.